The entry that follows covers one TCR beta chain sequence. This sample is drawn from a study of blood T cell repertoires in COVID-19. Study-wide context: Sites across the United States, Italy and Spain contributed samples from acute and convalescent COVID-19.

In the authors' workflow: From reference gene primer amplification, estimates of nucleated cell counts were derived. Assay used: immunoSEQ multiplex PCR; TCRdb lists only in-frame clones, some missing. The D gene and trimming were derived from the DNA, and the V and J assignments and clone size from that table. The sample has 360,000 or so clones, around 90% seen once. There are 15 residues in the CDR3. With 0 bases clipped from V and 4 bases from J, the junction kept 2 bases outside the gene matches. Germline CDR1 and CDR2: SGDLS and YYNGEE. The receptor was isolated from a man between 18 and 29 years old with active or convalescent COVID-19. The V call is TRBV9, the J call TRBJ2-1, with 9 positions matching TRBD2. The sequencing sample was made of peripheral blood. In nucleotides, the CDR3 is TGTGCCAGCAGCGTAGTTAGCGGGAGATACAATGAGCAGTTCTTC. Encoded protein: CASSVVSGRYNEQFF.